These 21 T cell receptor beta chains came from one sample sequenced in a study of neurological immune-mediated disorders. TCRdb re-analysed the 5' RACE reads in MiXCR, keeping a single row per CDR3 protein. The table shows approximately 84,000 distinct CDR3 sequences, with under 4.5% occurring only once. Indicated time point: longitudinal time-point 3. The sequenced sample consisted of PBMCs. The receptors stem from an older woman with multiple sclerosis.

This clonotype was recorded at least ten times. The genes are TRBV10-3 and TRBJ2-7, with D possibly being TRBD1 (6 bases). This CDR3 comprises 13 residues. Germline V CDR1 and CDR2: ENHRY, SYGVKD. The V and J ends lost 9 bases and 0 bases respectively, with 12 bases between them. The CDR3 nucleotides read TGTGCCATACAGGGTGTGGACTCCTACGAGCAGTACTTC. It encodes CAIQGVDSYEQYF.

At least ten counts were recorded for this clonotype. The chain joins TRBV20-1 to TRBJ1-6, with 8 bases lining up with TRBD1. The CDR3 length is 15 residues. Germline V gives CDR1 DFQATT, CDR2 SNEGSKA (reference sequence). The junction had 5 bases not matched to a gene; V was cut back by 3 bases and J by 4 bases. CDR3 DNA: TGCAGTGCTAGTAGGGACAGGATATATAATTCACCCCTCCACTTT. As protein: CSASRDRIYNSPLHF.

The sample holds many counts of this clonotype. The chain carries TRBV27 and TRBJ2-1, with 7 bases identical to TRBD2. Germline CDR1 reads MNHEY; CDR2 reads SMNVEV (reference sequence). CDR3 length equals 14 residues. V was clipped by 6 bases and J by 9 bases; unmatched bases: 11. The CDR3 DNA is TGTGCCAGCAGCTCGAACGGGGGAGGGGTTGAGCAGTTCTTC. It codes for CASSSNGGGVEQFF.

This clonotype was counted ten times or more. The chain links TRBV20-1 to TRBJ1-4; unclear D gene. V dropped 2 bases and J dropped 0 bases, with 13 bases sitting between them. Germline CDR1 and CDR2: DFQATT and SNEGSKA (reference sequence). The CDR3 covers 16 residues. CDR3 protein: CSARPSRDATNEKLFF. The CDR3 nucleotides read TGCAGTGCTAGACCCTCAAGAGACGCAACTAATGAAAAACTGTTTTTT.

There are many counts of this clonotype. V and J are TRBV21-1 and TRBJ2-7. TRBV21-1 is reported as a pseudogene. The CDR3 totals 11 residues. CDR3 protein: CASSSQDEQYF. Here the CDR3 DNA reads TGTGCCAGCAGCAGTCAGGACGAGCAGTACTTC.

In its sample, this clonotype was seen many times. This chain links TRBV29-1 with TRBJ1-2; 7 bases align to TRBD1. The V segment lost 6 bases and the J segment 3 bases; nucleotides outside the gene matches: 4. The CDR3 runs to 12 residues. Per germline, CDR1 SQVTM and CDR2 ANQGSEA. CDR3 sequence: CSVAGGHYGYTF. DNA of the CDR3: TGCAGCGTCGCAGGGGGTCACTATGGCTACACCTTC. Filled out from reference TRBV29-1 and TRBJ1-2, the complete variable domain reads SAVISQKPSRDICQRGTSLTIQCQVDSQVTMMFWYRQQPGQSLTLIATANQGSEATYESGFVIDKFPISRPNLTFSTLTVSNMSPEDSSIYLCSVAGGHYGYTFGSGTRLTVV.

V gene TRBV18 combines with J gene TRBJ1-1, with D maybe TRBD1 (5 bases). The V end lost 1 base, the J end lost 3 bases, and 9 bases lay between the germline ends. The CDR3 has 14 amino acids. Germline-derived CDR1 and CDR2 are KGHSH and LQKENI. The DNA for the CDR3 is TGTGCCAGCTCACCACGGGGGGGAGACACTGAAGCTTTCTTT. This codes for CASSPRGGDTEAFF.

This chain uses TRBV3-1 with TRBJ1-2, with D tentatively TRBD1 (6 bases). The CDR3 has 15 residues. V lost 4 bases and J lost 2, with 14 bases in between. Germline CDR1 is LGHDT and CDR2 is YNNKEL (reference sequence). The CDR3 nucleotides read TGTGCCAGCAGCCGGGGGGCCGGCGGCAACTATGGCTACACCTTC. Amino acid sequence: CASSRGAGGNYGYTF. The variable domain in full, completed from reference TRBV3-1 and TRBJ1-2, reads DTAVSQTPKYLVTQMGNDKSIKCEQNLGHDTMYWYKQDSKKFLKIMFSYNNKELIINETVPNRFSPKSPDKAHLNLHINSLELGDSAVYFCASSRGAGGNYGYTFGSGTRLTVV.

This clonotype was seen ten or more times. The chain combines TRBV6-6 with TRBJ1-6; a possible D gene is TRBD1 (6 bases). The CDR3 contains 15 residues. Per germline, CDR1 MNHNY and CDR2 SVGAGI (reference sequence). Deletions cut 7 bases from V and 9 bases from J, with 19 bases between. Here the CDR3 reads CASKTGQGWSSPLHF. The CDR3 DNA is TGTGCCAGCAAAACAGGGCAGGGGTGGAGTTCACCCCTCCACTTT.

This clonotype was found many times. This chain joins TRBV28 and TRBJ1-2; 8 bases match TRBD1. Germline CDR1 is MDHEN and CDR2 is SYDVKM. V lost 6 bases, J lost 2 bases, and 8 bases stayed unmatched. This CDR3 is built from 15 residues. CDR3 amino acids: CASRLPGTGNYGYTF. The DNA for the CDR3 is TGTGCCAGCAGGTTACCAGGGACAGGAAACTATGGCTACACCTTC.

This clonotype was counted at least ten times. The chain's CDR3 is CASSLLSGREGTGELFF. The CDR3 nucleotides are TGCGCCAGCAGCTTGTTAAGCGGCAGGGAGGGCACCGGGGAGCTGTTTTTT. This chain uses TRBV5-1 with TRBJ2-2, with 7 bases that match TRBD2. After removal of 1 base from V and 4 bases from J, the junction contained 10 bases not matched to a gene. CDR1 SGHRS and CDR2 YFSETQ come from the germline V gene. This CDR3 contains 17 residues.

This clonotype appeared many times. The gene calls are TRBV20-1 and TRBJ1-6; weak D call: TRBD1 (6 bases). Germline loops: CDR1 DFQATT, CDR2 SNEGSKA (reference sequence). This CDR3 is built from 13 residues. V lost 3 bases and J 7 bases, leaving 10 bases between the germline ends. The CDR3 loop reads CSARTGGNSPLHF. The DNA of the CDR3 is TGCAGTGCTAGGACAGGCGGGAATTCACCCCTCCACTTT.

This clonotype was counted ten times or more. V and J are TRBV5-1 and TRBJ2-7; 7 positions match TRBD1. There are 17 residues in the CDR3. In germline, CDR1 is SGHRS, CDR2 YFSETQ. Germline trimming cut 3 bases from V and 1 base from J; bases unmatched to any gene: 13. CDR3 nucleotides: TGCGCCAGCAGCTCGGATGAGGGGGCACTCCCGTCCTACGAGCAGTACTTC. Its translation: CASSSDEGALPSYEQYF.

This clonotype was found many times. The chain combines TRBV7-2 with TRBJ2-1; 7 bases agree with TRBD1. In germline, CDR1 is SGHTA, CDR2 FQGNSA. This CDR3 region has 16 residues. V lost 5 bases, J lost 0 bases, and 7 bases stayed unmatched. The CDR3, as DNA: TGTGCCAGCAGCGGGTTAGGGGGCGTCTCCTACAATGAGCAGTTCTTC. This gives the protein CASSGLGGVSYNEQFF.

This clonotype was seen many times. The V gene is TRBV18, the J gene TRBJ1-2; D uncertain. Germline lookup yields CDR1 KGHSH and CDR2 LQKENI. The V end was cut by 3 bases, the J end by 8 bases, with 13 bases between. The CDR3 is 13 amino acids. The CDR3 region is CASSPQDLGGYTF. As DNA, the CDR3 is TGTGCCAGCTCACCGCAAGACTTAGGGGGCTACACCTTC.

This clonotype was recorded many times. CDR3: CSARDKRGGDREQYF. As DNA, the CDR3 is TGCAGTGCTAGAGATAAAAGGGGAGGGGATCGCGAGCAGTACTTC. The chain links TRBV20-1 to TRBJ2-7, with TRBD2 matching over 7 bases. V shed 0 bases, J shed 6 bases, and the junction held 11 bases outside the gene matches. The V gene's germline CDR1 is DFQATT and CDR2 SNEGSKA (reference sequence). This CDR3 contains 15 residues.

The sample holds many counts of this clonotype. The rearrangement uses TRBV28 and TRBJ2-1, with D possibly TRBD1 on 6 matching bases. Trimming cost V 3 bases and J 9 bases, with 9 bases left between them. The germline gives CDR1 MDHEN, CDR2 SYDVKM. The CDR3 has 12 residues. The CDR3 protein is CASSFRGVEQFF. The CDR3 DNA sequence: TGTGCCAGCAGTTTCAGGGGAGTTGAGCAGTTCTTC.

The chain links TRBV5-1 to TRBJ2-7; the D gene could be TRBD1 or TRBD2 (5 bases each). V lost 7 bases, J lost 0 bases, and 11 bases lay in between. There are 13 residues in the CDR3. Germline CDR1 is SGHRS and CDR2 is YFSETQ. The CDR3 sequence: CASPGAISYEQYF. In DNA, the CDR3 is TGCGCCAGCCCCGGGGCCATCTCCTACGAGCAGTACTTC.

This clonotype appeared many times. The genes are TRBV5-1 and TRBJ2-5, with a weak D call TRBD1 (6 bases). Germline CDR1 and CDR2: SGHRS and YFSETQ. V was pared by 4 bases and J by 0 bases, with 7 bases between. The CDR3 is 13 amino acids. The CDR3, as DNA: TGCGCCAGCAGCACAGGGAACCAAGAGACCCAGTACTTC. Its protein product is CASSTGNQETQYF.

This clonotype has at least ten counts. The chain links TRBV4-1 to TRBJ1-1; D gene ambiguous. The CDR3 has 14 amino acids. Looked up from germline, CDR1 is MGHRA and CDR2 is YSYEKL. V lost 0 bases, J lost 4 bases, and 9 bases lay in between. CDR3 bases: TGCGCCAGCAGCCAAGATCTAGCTTCCACTGAAGCTTTCTTT. It specifies CASSQDLASTEAFF.

This clonotype was detected many times. This sequence joins TRBV9 and TRBJ1-1; 10 bases match TRBD1. Germline V gives CDR1 SGDLS, CDR2 YYNGEE. Unmatched junction bases numbered 4, after V lost 0 bases and J lost 5 bases. The CDR3 extends over 15 amino acids. The CDR3 protein is CASSVGGQGRTEAFF. The CDR3 DNA reads TGTGCCAGCAGCGTAGGGGGACAGGGGAGGACTGAAGCTTTCTTT.